The present T cell receptor beta chain was sequenced within a study of CD8 T cells in Susac syndrome. It was with random hexamers that about 0.45 to 1 ug RNA was reverse transcribed. Using its own MiXCR run on the immunoSEQ multiplex PCR reads, TCRdb lists one record per CDR3 protein. Of 150,000 or so distinct CDR3 sequences listed, approximately 93% are singletons. This clonotype was observed once. Germline CDR1 reads DFQATT; CDR2 reads SNEGSKA (reference sequence). The CDR3 consists of 12 residues. V was cut by 7 bases and J by 7 bases, with 14 bases left in between. Material for sequencing was CD4+ T cells from PBMCs. This receptor was obtained from a human donor with multiple sclerosis. The V and J genes are TRBV20-1 and TRBJ2-1; D is ambiguous. The CDR3 coding sequence is TGCAGTGTAAGGCCTGGTAAAAATGAGCAGTTCTTC. This gives the protein CSVRPGKNEQFF.